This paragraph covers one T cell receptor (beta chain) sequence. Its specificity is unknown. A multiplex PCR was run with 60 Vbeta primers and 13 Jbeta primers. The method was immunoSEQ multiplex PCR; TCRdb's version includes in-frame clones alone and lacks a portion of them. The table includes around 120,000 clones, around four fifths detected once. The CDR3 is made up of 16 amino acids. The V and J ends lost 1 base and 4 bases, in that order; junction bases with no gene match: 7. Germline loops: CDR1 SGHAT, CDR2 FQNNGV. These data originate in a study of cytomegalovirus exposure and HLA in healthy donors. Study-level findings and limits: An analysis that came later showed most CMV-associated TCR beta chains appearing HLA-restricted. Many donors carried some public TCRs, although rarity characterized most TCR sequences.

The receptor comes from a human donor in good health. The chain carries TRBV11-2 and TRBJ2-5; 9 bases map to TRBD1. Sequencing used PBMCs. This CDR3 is CASSLVVGQGTETQYF. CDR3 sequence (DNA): TGTGCCAGCAGCTTAGTCGTGGGACAGGGTACAGAGACCCAGTACTTC.